A single sample gave rise to the 31 T cell receptor beta chains below, sequenced in a study of T-cell reconstitution after alpha-beta-depleted transplantation in children. The TCRbeta library incorporated unique molecular identifiers. Via MiXCR, TCRdb re-called the PCR reads, giving one row per CDR3 protein. The sample contains fewer than 250,000 distinct CDR3 sequences, less than 9% of which appear only once. Sequences were derived from PBMCs, mostly from graft donor cells, sampled 180 days after TCRalphabeta/CD19-depleted stem cell transplant. The receptors originated from a male patient aged 10 to 17 who had a stem cell transplant for acute lymphoblastic leukemia, so the T cells may come from the graft donor.

Many counts were recorded for this clonotype. The chain joins TRBV9 to TRBJ2-2, with D possibly being TRBD1 (6 bases). Germline V lookup: CDR1 SGDLS, CDR2 YYNGEE. The CDR3 runs to 15 residues. V lost 0 bases and J lost 3, with 9 bases in between. CDR3 nucleotides: TGTGCCAGCAGCGTAGGGGACACTTACACCGGGGAGCTGTTTTTT. Protein: CASSVGDTYTGELFF. Full variable domain (rest looked up from reference TRBV9 and TRBJ2-2): DSGVTQTPKHLITATGQRVTLRCSPRSGDLSVYWYQQSLDQGLQFLIQYYNGEERAKGNILERFSAQQFPDLHSELNLSSLELGDSALYFCASSVGDTYTGELFFGEGSRLTVL.

This clonotype showed up many times. The rearrangement uses TRBV12-3 or TRBV12-4 and TRBJ2-1; D unclear. The CDR3 runs to 15 residues. The V gene lost 6 bases and the J gene lost 4 bases, with 16 bases spanning the gap. The CDR3 coding sequence is TGTGCCAGCAGACGACTCCGCACCATTTACAATGAGCAGTTCTTC. It translates to CASRRLRTIYNEQFF.

As regards this clonotype: A much larger clone differs from this one at a single base, so this may be a read error. V is TRBV12-3 or TRBV12-4 and J is TRBJ2-1, with D unclear. V lost 1 base and J lost 3, with 10 bases in between. The CDR3 runs 15 residues. The CDR3 DNA reads TGTGCCAGCAGTTTAGGGGATAGGGTCTACAATGAGCAGTTCTTC. Translating it yields CASSLGDRVYNEQFF.

At least ten counts were recorded for this clonotype. This CDR3 is CASSKEDRGGNTIYF. The CDR3 DNA reads as TGTGCCAGCAGCAAAGAGGACCGGGGGGGAAACACCATATATTTT. V gene TRBV21-1 combines with J gene TRBJ1-3; TRBD1 reflects the table's D call only, with no check against the DNA. TRBV21-1 is designated a pseudogene. This CDR3 region has 15 residues.

This clonotype came up many times. This chain uses TRBV28 with TRBJ2-1; unclear D gene. CDR1 and CDR2 from the germline V gene are MDHEN and SYDVKM. This CDR3 region has 14 residues. Trimming took 2 bases from V and 8 from J, leaving 13 bases between them. CDR3 sequence reads: CASSLGRFFDEQFF. For the CDR3, the DNA is TGTGCCAGCAGTTTAGGCAGGTTCTTCGATGAGCAGTTCTTC.

This clonotype was detected ten times or more. The chain combines TRBV28 with TRBJ1-2, with D perhaps TRBD1 (5 bases). The CDR3 extends over 13 amino acids. Trimming took 2 bases from V and 2 from J, leaving 6 bases between them. CDR1 MDHEN and CDR2 SYDVKM come from the germline V gene. This CDR3 reads CASSLKGNYGYTF. The DNA for the CDR3 is TGTGCCAGCAGTTTAAAGGGGAACTATGGCTACACCTTC.

This clonotype was observed at least ten times. J is TRBJ1-1 and V is TRBV29-1, with 8 bases aligning to TRBD1. The CDR3 contains 14 residues. The germline gives CDR1 SQVTM, CDR2 ANQGSEA. V lost 3 bases and J lost 1; bases outside the gene matches: 4. The CDR3 DNA is TGCAGCGTTGACAGGGACAGGAGGAACACTGAAGCTTTCTTT. Its protein is CSVDRDRRNTEAFF.

This clonotype has ten or more counts. V usage is TRBV9 and J usage is TRBJ2-3, with 8 bases aligning to TRBD2. Trimming at V came to 2 bases and at J to 2 bases, leaving 4 bases not matched to a gene. This CDR3 is built from 15 residues. Germline-derived CDR1 and CDR2 are SGDLS and YYNGEE. The CDR3 DNA follows: TGTGCCAGCAGCGTGACTAGCGCTCACACAGATACGCAGTATTTT. As protein: CASSVTSAHTDTQYF.

This clonotype was seen many times. The chain combines TRBV6-1 with TRBJ2-6, with D possibly being TRBD2 (6 bases). The CDR3 is made up of 20 amino acids. V lost 4 bases, J lost 2 bases, and 24 bases lay in between. CDR1 and CDR2 from the germline V gene are MNHNS and SASEGT. The chain's CDR3 is CASSAPGLRRVLAGANVLTF. The CDR3 region has the DNA TGTGCCAGCAGTGCCCCGGGACTGCGGAGGGTCCTGGCTGGGGCCAACGTCCTGACTTTC.

This clonotype showed up many times. The chain combines TRBV3-1 with TRBJ2-1; 12 bases map to TRBD2. CDR1 and CDR2 from the germline V gene are LGHDT and YNNKEL (reference sequence). The CDR3 runs to 20 residues. V lost 4 bases and J lost 9; bases outside the gene matches: 22. Here the CDR3 DNA reads TGTGCCAGCAGCCGCGCGGCGGTGAGGGCTAGCGGGGGGGCCTCGGGTGAGCAGTTCTTC. It yields the protein CASSRAAVRASGGASGEQFF.

V is TRBV3-1 and J is TRBJ2-1; D remains ambiguous. This CDR3 is built from 16 residues. Deletions cut 8 bases from V and 0 bases from J, with 17 bases between. Germline CDR1 LGHDT, CDR2 YNNKEL (reference sequence). This chain's CDR3 is CASRPYRASSYNEQFF. DNA of the CDR3: TGTGCCAGCCGCCCTTACCGAGCCTCCTCCTACAATGAGCAGTTCTTC.

This clonotype was picked up many times. The chain links TRBV12-3 or TRBV12-4 to TRBJ2-1, with TRBD2 identical over 10 bases. The trim removed 2 bases at V and 0 bases at J, leaving 10 bases unmatched. The CDR3 spans 19 residues. This chain's CDR3 is CASSLRLAGVLSSYNEQFF. The CDR3 bases are TGTGCCAGCAGTTTACGGCTAGCGGGAGTGCTAAGCTCCTACAATGAGCAGTTCTTC.

This clonotype showed up many times. The chain employs TRBV29-1 and TRBJ1-1; D perhaps matches TRBD1 (5 bases). The CDR3 spans 14 residues. Germline V gives CDR1 SQVTM, CDR2 ANQGSEA. V was clipped by 2 bases and J by 3 bases, with 13 bases between them. The CDR3 protein is CSVESRGRDTEAFF. In nucleotides, the CDR3 is TGCAGCGTTGAATCACGAGGCAGGGACACTGAAGCTTTCTTT.

This clonotype was seen repeatedly, ten times or more. The rearrangement links TRBV4-2 to TRBJ1-2; 7 positions match TRBD1. This CDR3 has 15 amino acids. The V and J ends lost 4 bases and 3 bases, in that order; junction bases with no gene match: 8. Germline values: CDR1 LGHNA, CDR2 YNFKEQ. CDR3 in amino acids: CASSLVQGSDYGYTF. CDR3 nucleotide sequence: TGTGCCAGCAGCCTTGTACAGGGGTCGGACTATGGCTACACCTTC.

This clonotype was observed at least ten times. The rearrangement joins TRBV5-1 to TRBJ2-7; TRBD1 aligns across 8 bases. This CDR3 comprises 14 residues. Losses at the gene ends were 4 bases for V and 4 bases for J; bases not matched to a gene: 7. Germline V lookup: CDR1 SGHRS, CDR2 YFSETQ. The CDR3: CASSTGQVNYEQYF. The DNA for the CDR3 is TGCGCCAGCAGCACGGGACAGGTCAATTACGAGCAGTACTTC. Full variable domain (remainder filled in from reference TRBV5-1 and TRBJ2-7): KAGVTQTPRYLIKTRGQQVTLSCSPISGHRSVSWYQQTPGQGLQFLFEYFSETQRNKGNFPGRFSGRQFSNSRSEMNVSTLELGDSALYLCASSTGQVNYEQYFGPGTRLTVT.

In its sample, this clonotype was seen many times. The chain carries TRBV20-1 and TRBJ2-7; 8 bases line up with TRBD2. The J segment lost 0 bases and the V segment lost 3 bases, leaving 7 bases of the junction unmatched. The CDR3 extends over 15 amino acids. Per germline, CDR1 DFQATT and CDR2 SNEGSKA (reference sequence). The CDR3 reads CSARGAGVSSYEQYF. The CDR3 nucleotides are TGCAGTGCTAGGGGAGCGGGGGTGAGCTCCTACGAGCAGTACTTC.

This clonotype occurred many times. This chain joins TRBV6-5 and TRBJ1-4; D unresolved. Germline lookup yields CDR1 MNHEY and CDR2 SVGAGI. The CDR3 totals 15 residues. V was clipped by 0 bases and J by 0 bases, with 5 bases between them. The CDR3 loop reads CASSYSGPTNEKLFF. CDR3 coding DNA: TGTGCCAGCAGTTACTCAGGACCAACTAATGAAAAACTGTTTTTT.

This clonotype has more than one count but fewer than ten. The gene calls are TRBV20-1 and TRBJ1-5; 8 bases map to TRBD1. CDR1 and CDR2 (germline): DFQATT, SNEGSKA (reference sequence). The junction had 8 bases not matched to a gene; V was cut back by 0 bases and J by 4 bases. The CDR3 runs to 16 residues. DNA for the CDR3: TGCAGTGCTAGAGATGACAGGGGAGGATGGAATCAGCCCCAGCATTTT. Amino acids: CSARDDRGGWNQPQHF.

This clonotype appeared once. The chain combines TRBV7-9 with TRBJ2-5, with TRBD2 as a possible D gene (5 bases). Looked up from germline, CDR1 is SEHNR and CDR2 is FQNEAQ (reference sequence). The CDR3 totals 14 residues. With 2 bases removed from V and 5 bases from J, the gap between germline ends came to 12 bases. This CDR3 is CASSLLAVGETQYF. The CDR3 bases are TGTGCCAGCAGCTTACTAGCAGTGGGCGAGACCCAGTACTTC.

This clonotype was observed many times. V gene TRBV11-2 combines with J gene TRBJ2-5; TRBD1 aligns across 7 bases. This CDR3 contains 13 residues. V dropped 5 bases and J dropped 4; count of bases not matched to a gene: 4. Germline values: CDR1 SGHAT, CDR2 FQNNGV. The CDR3 nucleotides are TGTGCCAGCAGCACTGGACAGGTAGAGACCCAGTACTTC. This gives the protein CASSTGQVETQYF.

This clonotype was found many times. CDR3 bases: TGTGCCAGCAGCTACAGGCGGGACTACACCTTC. The encoded protein is CASSYRRDYTF. The V call is TRBV11-2, the J call TRBJ1-2; D might be TRBD1 (5 bases). Germline-derived CDR1 and CDR2 are SGHAT and FQNNGV. V lost 4 bases to trimming and J lost 10 bases, with 10 bases between them. There are 11 residues in the CDR3.

This clonotype was recorded many times. This chain connects TRBV19 to TRBJ2-3; 8 bases map to TRBD1. The germline CDR1 and CDR2 sequences are LNHDA and SQIVND (reference sequence). The CDR3 is 16 residues long. V lost 3 bases and J lost 2; bases outside the gene matches: 7. CDR3 in DNA: TGTGCCAGTAGTATGGTGGACAGGGTCCACACAGATACGCAGTATTTT. Protein sequence: CASSMVDRVHTDTQYF.

Ten or more counts support this clonotype. The chain employs TRBV5-1 and TRBJ2-7; D is undetermined. The germline V gene has CDR1 SGHRS and CDR2 YFSETQ. This CDR3 has 13 residues. V lost 2 bases and J lost 2, with 8 bases in between. CDR3 bases: TGCGCCAGCAGCTTCCCAGGAGCCTACGAGCAGTACTTC. This encodes CASSFPGAYEQYF.

This clonotype was recorded at least ten times. The CDR3 here is CASSRDQPQHF. CDR3 sequence (DNA): TGTGCCAGCAGTAGAGATCAGCCCCAGCATTTT. This chain connects TRBV28 to TRBJ1-5; D is undetermined. The CDR3 consists of 11 residues. CDR1 MDHEN and CDR2 SYDVKM come from the germline V gene. The V end was cut by 5 bases, the J end by 5 bases, with 4 bases between. The full variable domain, completed using reference TRBV28 and TRBJ1-5, is DVKVTQSSRYLVKRTGEKVFLECVQDMDHENMFWYRQDPGLGLRLIYFSYDVKMKEKGDIPEGYSVSREKKERFSLILESASTNQTSMYLCASSRDQPQHFGDGTRLSIL.

The sample holds many counts of this clonotype. The chain has TRBV12-3 or TRBV12-4 and TRBJ2-2; TRBD1 might be the D (6 bases). The CDR3 is 16 residues long. Trimming removed 2 bases at V and 1 base at J, with 11 bases between. The CDR3 DNA is TGTGCCAGCAGTTTATGGGGACACATGAACACCGGGGAGCTGTTTTTT. Translating it yields CASSLWGHMNTGELFF.

This clonotype was seen at least ten times. Germline is not matched at one junction end, which may reflect a read error. J is TRBJ2-3 and V is TRBV15; 7 nucleotides agree with TRBD1. Germline values: CDR1 LNHNV, CDR2 YYDKDF (reference sequence). The CDR3 has 13 amino acids. This CDR3 reads CATSRGEGQRANF. In nucleotides, the CDR3 is TGTGCCACCAGCAGAGGAGAGGGACAGAGGGCAAATTTT.

The genes are TRBV28 and TRBJ2-7, with D possibly matching TRBD1 (6 bases). The CDR3 loop spans 14 amino acids. With 4 bases removed from V and 7 bases from J, the gap between germline ends came to 17 bases. Germline V gene sequence: CDR1 MDHEN, CDR2 SYDVKM. CDR3 nucleotide sequence: TGTGCCAGCAGTTCCTACGGGACATATATTGAGCAGTACTTC. Translation: CASSSYGTYIEQYF.

This clonotype occurred many times. This sequence joins TRBV20-1 and TRBJ2-7; 12 nucleotides agree with TRBD2. V shed 6 bases, J shed 7 bases, and the junction held 10 bases outside the gene matches. The CDR3 sequence is 14 residues long. Germline CDR1 is DFQATT and CDR2 is SNEGSKA (reference sequence). The DNA for the CDR3 is TGCAGTGCCCCTAGCGGGGGGGGCGGATGGGAGCAGTACTTC. Protein product: CSAPSGGGGWEQYF.

This clonotype showed up many times. The chain joins TRBV4-2 to TRBJ1-2; possibly TRBD1 for D (5 bases). Germline V gene lookup returns CDR1 LGHNA and CDR2 YNFKEQ. The CDR3 runs to 13 residues. The ends were cut back, 4 bases at V and 6 bases at J, with 12 bases in the middle. The CDR3 nucleotides read TGTGCCAGCAGCCCCCGGTGGGGGGATGGCTACACCTTC. This gives the protein CASSPRWGDGYTF.

At least ten counts were recorded for this clonotype. The rearrangement links TRBV5-5 to TRBJ1-1, with a possible D match to TRBD1 (6 bases). Germline CDR1 reads SGHKS; CDR2 reads YYEKEE (reference sequence). The CDR3 has 14 amino acids. Between the trimmed V and J ends, which lost 2 bases and 7 bases, there was a span of 15 bases. CDR3 sequence (DNA): TGTGCCAGCAGCTTCAGAGGGGCGGACAGTGAAGCTTTCTTT. Amino acid sequence: CASSFRGADSEAFF. The variable domain in full, with the rest retrieved from reference TRBV5-5 and TRBJ1-1, is DAGVTQSPTHLIKTRGQQVTLRCSPISGHKSVSWYQQVLGQGPQFIFQYYEKEERGRGNFPDRFSARQFPNYSSELNVNALLLGDSALYLCASSFRGADSEAFFGQGTRLTVV.

This clonotype was picked up many times. V gene TRBV4-2 combines with J gene TRBJ2-2; D might be TRBD1 (6 bases). The CDR3 loop spans 12 amino acids. Germline loops: CDR1 LGHNA, CDR2 YNFKEQ. The V gene lost 4 bases and the J gene lost 6 bases, with 6 bases spanning the gap. In DNA, the CDR3 is TGTGCCAGCAGCCCAGGGGCCGGGGAGCTGTTTTTT. Encoded protein: CASSPGAGELFF.